The 29 T cell receptor beta chains in this list originate from one sample, sequenced in a study of cytomegalovirus exposure and HLA in healthy donors. The PCR was carried out with 60 Vbeta primers and 13 Jbeta primers. The repertoire was sequenced with immunoSEQ multiplex PCR; TCRdb's copy has only in-frame clones and lacks some. The data show 80,000 to 100,000 clones, 81% seen once. The sequenced sample was PBMCs. The receptors here all came from a man aged 35 to 55 in good health and CMV-seropositive.

The chain carries TRBV5-1 and TRBJ1-3, with 10 nucleotides matching TRBD1. CDR1 is SGHRS, CDR2 YFSETQ, per germline. The V gene end was trimmed by 3 bases and the J gene end by 4 bases; junction bases not matched to a gene: 7. The CDR3 spans 16 residues. The CDR3 bases are TGCGCCAGCAGCTCGACAGGGGGCCGGGGAGGAAACACCATATATTTT. Protein: CASSSTGGRGGNTIYF.

The CDR3 is CASSSLAYQETQYF. CDR3 nucleotides: TGTGCCAGCAGCAGTTTAGCGTACCAAGAGACCCAGTACTTC. This sequence joins TRBV13 and TRBJ2-5, with a tentative D call TRBD2 (5 bases). This CDR3 has 14 residues. Germline V gene lookup returns CDR1 PRHDT and CDR2 FYEKMQ (reference sequence). Trimming left V 5 bases short and J 0 bases short, with 10 bases between.

The rearrangement links TRBV28 to TRBJ2-1, with D possibly TRBD2 on 5 matching bases. The CDR3 is 11 residues long. The germline CDR1 and CDR2 sequences are MDHEN and SYDVKM. V lost 7 bases to trimming and J lost 8 bases, with 9 bases between them. This CDR3 is CASKEGYEQFF. The CDR3 region has the DNA TGTGCCAGCAAAGAGGGATATGAGCAGTTCTTC.

J is TRBJ2-2 and V is TRBV27; 7 nucleotides agree with TRBD1. CDR1 is MNHEY, CDR2 SMNVEV, per germline (reference sequence). This CDR3 has 15 amino acids. The junction had 10 bases not matched to a gene; V was cut back by 5 bases and J by 7 bases. DNA for the CDR3: TGTGCCAGCAGTCCGAGGACAGGTCTTCACGGGGAGCTGTTTTTT. Translation gives CASSPRTGLHGELFF.

This sequence joins TRBV19 and TRBJ2-6, with 7 bases aligning to TRBD1. The CDR3 length is 16 residues. Germline-derived CDR1 and CDR2 are LNHDA and SQIVND (reference sequence). Unmatched junction bases numbered 3, after V lost 4 bases and J lost 0 bases. The CDR3, as DNA: TGTGCCAGTAGTAGGGACAGTTTCTCTGGGGCCAACGTCCTGACTTTC. Its protein is CASSRDSFSGANVLTF.

The J gene is TRBJ1-6, the V gene TRBV19; D is perhaps TRBD1 (5 bases). Deletions cut 3 bases from V and 4 bases from J, with 13 bases between. Germline V lookup: CDR1 LNHDA, CDR2 SQIVND (reference sequence). The CDR3 is 16 residues long. The CDR3: CASSIFRGDYNSPLHF. The CDR3 region has the DNA TGTGCCAGTAGTATCTTTCGGGGGGATTATAATTCACCCCTCCACTTT.

The chain uses TRBV19 and TRBJ1-5; D perhaps matches TRBD1 (5 bases). Germline V CDR1 and CDR2: LNHDA, SQIVND (reference sequence). Trimming cost V 0 bases and J 1 base, with 13 bases left between them. The CDR3 contains 17 residues. CDR3 DNA sequence: TGTGCCAGTAGTATAGATCCGCAGGGTTTCAGCAATCAGCCCCAGCATTTT. Residues: CASSIDPQGFSNQPQHF.

The genes are TRBV10-3 and TRBJ2-2, with D unresolved. The germline gives CDR1 ENHRY, CDR2 SYGVKD. The V end lost 4 bases, the J end lost 7 bases, and 16 bases lay between the germline ends. The CDR3 loop spans 15 amino acids. In nucleotides, the CDR3 is TGTGCCATCAGTGTGGAGCGCGAGGCGATCGGGGAGCTGTTTTTT. Translation gives CAISVEREAIGELFF.

There are a few counts of this clone. The rearrangement links TRBV12-5 to TRBJ1-5; D gene ambiguous. Per the germline V gene, CDR1 is LGHNT and CDR2 is FRNRAP. This CDR3 has 16 amino acids. V was cut by 4 bases and J by 1 base, with 14 bases left in between. CDR3 sequence reads: CASGSGVGISNQPQHF. The CDR3, as DNA: TGTGCTAGTGGTTCCGGGGTAGGAATAAGCAATCAGCCCCAGCATTTT.

This sequence joins TRBV6-5 and TRBJ1-2; 10 nucleotides line up with TRBD1. This CDR3 region has 15 residues. The J segment lost 8 bases and the V segment lost 5 bases, leaving 11 bases of the junction unmatched. Germline V gene data show CDR1 as MNHEY and CDR2 as SVGAGI. The CDR3 sequence: CASSPYGTGVGGYTF. The CDR3, as DNA: TGTGCCAGCAGTCCCTATGGGACAGGGGTCGGAGGCTACACCTTC.

The chain combines TRBV19 with TRBJ2-2; no firm D call. The CDR3 consists of 12 residues. Deletions cut 6 bases from V and 3 bases from J, with 5 bases between. Per the germline V gene, CDR1 is LNHDA and CDR2 is SQIVND (reference sequence). This CDR3 reads CASSRDTGELFF. The CDR3 DNA reads as TGTGCCAGTAGCCGGGACACCGGGGAGCTGTTTTTT.

This clone was observed a single time. The chain is built from TRBV5-1 and TRBJ1-1; TRBD1 matches 8 bases. CDR1 and CDR2 from the germline V gene are SGHRS and YFSETQ. V lost 4 bases to trimming and J lost 2 bases; unmatched junction nucleotides: 4. CDR3 length: 14 amino acids. CDR3 sequence (DNA): TGCGCCAGCAGCACGGGACAGGCCAACACTGAAGCTTTCTTT. Protein: CASSTGQANTEAFF.

The genes are TRBV5-1 and TRBJ2-2; D is unclear. The V end was cut by 1 base, the J end by 2 bases, with 9 bases between. The V gene's germline CDR1 is SGHRS and CDR2 YFSETQ. There are 15 residues in the CDR3. DNA of the CDR3: TGCGCCAGCAGCTTGATGACTCCTAACACCGGGGAGCTGTTTTTT. Protein sequence: CASSLMTPNTGELFF.

This sequence joins TRBV4-3 and TRBJ1-2; 7 nucleotides match TRBD1. Trimming took 7 bases from V and 4 from J; bases not matched to a gene: 15. Germline-derived CDR1 and CDR2 are LGHNA and YSLEER. The CDR3 has 16 amino acids. CDR3 protein: CASTQATGNGIYGYTF. The CDR3 nucleotides read TGCGCCAGCACTCAAGCGACAGGGAACGGGATCTATGGCTACACCTTC.

The V call is TRBV27, the J call TRBJ2-5, with 7 bases matching TRBD2. Germline CDR1 and CDR2: MNHEY and SMNVEV (reference sequence). The CDR3 is 15 residues long. V was pared by 5 bases and J by 3 bases, with 9 bases of the junction left unmatched. Here the CDR3 reads CASSPEAGREETQYF. The CDR3 DNA follows: TGTGCCAGCAGTCCCGAGGCAGGGAGGGAAGAGACCCAGTACTTC.

The chain employs TRBV14 and TRBJ1-2, with a tentative D call TRBD1 (5 bases). The CDR3 consists of 15 residues. The germline gives CDR1 SGHDN, CDR2 FVKESK. Trimming cost V 1 base and J 5 bases, with 14 bases left between them. The CDR3, as DNA: TGTGCCAGCAGCCAAGGTCCCAGGGCTCGGTATGGCTACACCTTC. Protein product: CASSQGPRARYGYTF.

CDR3 loop: CSVAPDRDQETQYF. DNA of the CDR3: TGCAGCGTAGCCCCCGATCGGGACCAAGAGACCCAGTACTTC. V gene TRBV29-1 combines with J gene TRBJ2-5; unclear D gene. Between the trimmed V and J ends, which lost 6 bases and 0 bases, there was a span of 14 bases. The CDR3 is 14 residues long. From germline, CDR1 is SQVTM and CDR2 ANQGSEA.

CDR3 sequence (DNA): TGTGCCAGCTCACCACGGGCTAGCGGGAGAAGAAACGAGCAGTACTTC. Residues: CASSPRASGRRNEQYF. This chain uses TRBV18 with TRBJ2-7; 10 bases are a match to TRBD2. Germline lookup yields CDR1 KGHSH and CDR2 LQKENI. CDR3 size: 16 residues. V dropped 1 base and J dropped 5; count of bases not matched to a gene: 8.

This clone has more than one count but fewer than ten. The V call is TRBV15, the J call TRBJ1-2; TRBD1 might be the D (6 bases). Germline CDR1 is LNHNV and CDR2 is YYDKDF (reference sequence). Trimming stripped 1 base from V and 7 bases from J, with 13 bases between. The CDR3 loop spans 14 amino acids. CDR3: CATSRVKGGFGYTF. CDR3 DNA sequence: TGTGCCACCAGCAGAGTTAAAGGGGGTTTTGGCTACACCTTC.

This sequence joins TRBV27 and TRBJ2-2; 9 bases are a match to TRBD1. This CDR3 has 16 residues. Germline V gene data show CDR1 as MNHEY and CDR2 as SMNVEV (reference sequence). The ends lost 0 bases at V and 6 bases at J; junction bases unmatched: 5. The CDR3 sequence: CASSLSHGTGSGELFF. The CDR3 region has the DNA TGTGCCAGCAGTTTATCCCACGGGACAGGGTCCGGGGAGCTGTTTTTT.

The chain joins TRBV5-4 to TRBJ1-2, with 8 bases that match TRBD1. The V segment lost 5 bases and the J segment 4 bases; nucleotides outside the gene matches: 7. CDR3 length: 14 residues. The germline V gene encodes CDR1 SGHNT and CDR2 YYREEE (reference sequence). The CDR3 loop reads CASRPDRASYGYTF. In DNA form, the CDR3 reads TGTGCCAGCAGGCCGGACAGGGCCAGCTATGGCTACACCTTC.

The V and J genes are TRBV10-3 and TRBJ2-5, with D possibly matching TRBD1 (6 bases). The J call may be incorrect, as the DNA end agrees better with TRBJ2-7. Germline V gene lookup returns CDR1 ENHRY and CDR2 SYGVKD. The CDR3 loop spans 11 amino acids. CDR3 DNA: TGTGCCATCACGGCAGGGGTCGAGCAGTACTTC. As protein: CAITAGVEQYF.

J is TRBJ2-1 and V is TRBV29-1; 9 nucleotides line up with TRBD1. Germline V CDR1 and CDR2: SQVTM, ANQGSEA. V lost 3 bases, J lost 6 bases, and 6 bases stayed unmatched. The CDR3 covers 14 residues. The CDR3: CSVDGTGKTNEQFF. The CDR3 DNA follows: TGCAGCGTTGATGGGACAGGGAAAACCAATGAGCAGTTCTTC.

The chain combines TRBV7-9 with TRBJ1-2; 10 bases map to TRBD1. The germline gives CDR1 SEHNR, CDR2 FQNEAQ (reference sequence). After removal of 5 bases from V and 12 bases from J, the junction contained 6 bases not matched to a gene. This CDR3 comprises 12 residues. CDR3 coding DNA: TGTGCCAGCAGCCCCCGACAGGGGGCGCACACCTTC. It encodes CASSPRQGAHTF.

This chain links TRBV7-3 with TRBJ2-1, with D tentatively TRBD2 (7 bases). The CDR3 spans 13 residues. In germline, CDR1 is SGHTA, CDR2 FQGTGA. V was pared by 9 bases and J by 6 bases, with 15 bases between. The DNA for the CDR3 is TGTGCCAGTAGGGGGAGGGAGAGCAATGAGCAGTTCTTC. Translated, it gives CASRGRESNEQFF.

The J gene is TRBJ2-7, the V gene TRBV15, with 9 bases fitting TRBD1. The germline gives CDR1 LNHNV, CDR2 YYDKDF (reference sequence). J gave up 9 bases and V 3 bases, and 6 bases lay outside the gene matches. CDR3 size: 13 residues. The CDR3 region is CATSSRDRVRQYF. CDR3 bases: TGTGCCACCAGCAGCCGGGACAGGGTACGGCAGTACTTC.

The rearrangement joins TRBV28 to TRBJ2-1, with TRBD2 identical over 12 bases. The length of the CDR3 is 15 residues. Germline CDR1 MDHEN, CDR2 SYDVKM. The ends lost 6 bases at V and 7 bases at J; junction bases unmatched: 7. The CDR3 here is CASSSSGRVGNEQFF. The CDR3, as DNA: TGTGCCAGCAGCTCTAGCGGGAGGGTTGGGAATGAGCAGTTCTTC. Supplemented by reference TRBV28 and TRBJ2-1, the full variable domain reads DVKVTQSSRYLVKRTGEKVFLECVQDMDHENMFWYRQDPGLGLRLIYFSYDVKMKEKGDIPEGYSVSREKKERFSLILESASTNQTSMYLCASSSSGRVGNEQFFGPGTRLTVL.

This chain joins TRBV14 and TRBJ1-1; D is perhaps TRBD1 (5 bases). Trimming took off 6 bases at V and 1 base at J, with 12 bases between the two ends. In germline, CDR1 is SGHDN, CDR2 FVKESK. CDR3 length: 14 residues. CDR3 nucleotides: TGTGCCAGCAGATATGGGGGAGGGAACACTGAAGCTTTCTTT. This sequence encodes CASRYGGGNTEAFF.

The gene calls are TRBV27 and TRBJ1-5; D is undetermined. V was cut by 3 bases and J by 7 bases, with 10 bases left in between. Germline V gene sequence: CDR1 MNHEY, CDR2 SMNVEV (reference sequence). The CDR3 consists of 13 residues. The CDR3 loop reads CASSFTGSQPQHF. The CDR3 DNA reads as TGTGCCAGCAGTTTCACCGGGTCCCAGCCCCAGCATTTT.